A single sample gave rise to the 30 T cell receptor beta chains below, sequenced in a study of PD-L1 blockade in urothelial cancer. Clones were sequenced by immunoSEQ multiplex PCR, and TCRdb holds only the in-frame ones, with some missing. The sample has tens of thousands of clones; about four fifths are singletons. The time point: peripheral blood 6 weeks after treatment start. The material sequenced was PBMCs, taken around atezolizumab (anti-PD-L1) treatment. These receptors were obtained from a man between 65 and 80 years old with urothelial cancer.

This clone occurred a few times. This chain connects TRBV9 to TRBJ2-3; 7 bases align to TRBD1. Germline values: CDR1 SGDLS, CDR2 YYNGEE. After removal of 4 bases from V and 2 bases from J, the junction contained 10 bases not matched to a gene. CDR3 length: 16 amino acids. The CDR3 DNA reads TGTGCCAGCAGCCCATCGGGACAGTCGCACACAGATACGCAGTATTTT. Its translation is CASSPSGQSHTDTQYF.

This sequence joins TRBV9 and TRBJ1-3; TRBD1 might be the D (6 bases). Germline V gives CDR1 SGDLS, CDR2 YYNGEE. This CDR3 contains 17 residues. V was cut by 1 base and J by 5 bases, with 19 bases left in between. The CDR3 nucleotides are TGTGCCAGCAGCGTATCCCAAACAGGGATCTTCAGAAACACCATATATTTT. It specifies CASSVSQTGIFRNTIYF. Complete variable domain (other parts from reference TRBV9 and TRBJ1-3): DSGVTQTPKHLITATGQRVTLRCSPRSGDLSVYWYQQSLDQGLQFLIQYYNGEERAKGNILERFSAQQFPDLHSELNLSSLELGDSALYFCASSVSQTGIFRNTIYFGEGSWLTVV.

This clone was counted a single time. The rearrangement uses TRBV27 and TRBJ2-1, with TRBD2 identical over 8 bases. The CDR3 is 17 residues long. J gave up 4 bases and V 1 base, and 9 bases lay outside the gene matches. The germline gives CDR1 MNHEY, CDR2 SMNVEV (reference sequence). The CDR3 DNA reads as TGTGCCAGCAGTTTATTCCGTACCGGGAGGGTTTACAATGAGCAGTTCTTC. Translated, it gives CASSLFRTGRVYNEQFF.

The chain combines TRBV4-3 with TRBJ2-1; D not certain. The CDR3 has 16 amino acids. Germline V lookup: CDR1 LGHNA, CDR2 YSLEER. Trimming removed 0 bases at V and 9 bases at J, with 18 bases between. This CDR3 is CASSQDWAEVIGEQFF. The CDR3 DNA sequence: TGCGCCAGCAGCCAAGATTGGGCCGAAGTGATAGGTGAGCAGTTCTTC.

The V gene is TRBV4-3, the J gene TRBJ2-3; 8 bases are shared with TRBD2. Germline CDR1 is LGHNA and CDR2 is YSLEER. V lost 1 base, J lost 5 bases, and 8 bases stayed unmatched. The CDR3 consists of 16 residues. CDR3 sequence reads: CASSQVGSGSQDTQYF. The CDR3 DNA follows: TGCGCCAGCAGCCAAGTCGGGAGCGGGAGTCAAGATACGCAGTATTTT.

For the CDR3, the DNA is TGTGCCAGCAGCCAAGAAATAGGGGGCGGTTATGGCTACACCTTC. Translated: CASSQEIGGGYGYTF. This chain joins TRBV4-2 and TRBJ1-2; the match to TRBD1 covers 7 bases. The CDR3 sequence is 15 residues long. The V segment lost 0 bases and the J segment 5 bases; nucleotides outside the gene matches: 6. Germline lookup yields CDR1 LGHNA and CDR2 YNFKEQ.

This chain uses TRBV5-1 with TRBJ2-3; possibly TRBD2 for D (5 bases). CDR1 and CDR2 (germline): SGHRS, YFSETQ. This CDR3 has 15 residues. Trimming shortened V by 8 bases and J by 1 base, and 17 bases separated the two germline ends. The CDR3 region has the DNA TGCGCCAGTACAGTGGGAGAAGACCGCACAGATACGCAGTATTTT. Translated: CASTVGEDRTDTQYF.

Only a few counts were recorded for this clone. J is TRBJ1-3 and V is TRBV9; 11 bases fit TRBD1. The CDR3 length is 19 residues. After removal of 3 bases from V and 1 base from J, the junction contained 12 bases not matched to a gene. Germline V gene data show CDR1 as SGDLS and CDR2 as YYNGEE. In DNA, the CDR3 is TGTGCCAGCAGCGGGCCGTTACGGGACAGGGGGATTTCTGGAAACACCATATATTTT. The encoded protein is CASSGPLRDRGISGNTIYF.

J is TRBJ2-3 and V is TRBV5-6; 8 positions match TRBD2. The CDR3 has 16 residues. Germline lookup yields CDR1 SGHDT and CDR2 YYEEEE. The J segment lost 7 bases and the V segment lost 1 base, leaving 11 bases of the junction unmatched. For the CDR3, the DNA is TGTGCCAGCAGCTTGAACACGGGAGGGGGTATATATACGCAGTATTTT. This gives the protein CASSLNTGGGIYTQYF.

The rearrangement uses TRBV14 and TRBJ2-1; D unresolved. With 1 base removed from V and 10 bases from J, the gap between germline ends came to 8 bases. The length of the CDR3 is 12 residues. Germline CDR1 is SGHDN and CDR2 is FVKESK. The CDR3 sequence: CASSQARWEQFF. Written as DNA, the CDR3 is TGTGCCAGCAGCCAAGCTCGGTGGGAGCAGTTCTTC.

The genes are TRBV5-6 and TRBJ1-2, with 8 bases aligning to TRBD1. The CDR3 has 15 residues. V gave up 0 bases and J gave up 8 bases; unmatched junction bases: 9. Germline lookup yields CDR1 SGHDT and CDR2 YYEEEE. CDR3: CASSLDTRGRGGYTF. CDR3 sequence (DNA): TGTGCCAGCAGCTTGGATACCAGGGGGCGCGGCGGCTACACCTTC. The whole variable domain, remainder taken from reference TRBV5-6 and TRBJ1-2, is DAGVTQSPTHLIKTRGQQVTLRCSPKSGHDTVSWYQQALGQGPQFIFQYYEEEERQRGNFPDRFSGHQFPNYSSELNVNALLLGDSALYLCASSLDTRGRGGYTFGSGTRLTVV.

This clone has just one count. The chain uses TRBV5-6 and TRBJ2-3; D is possibly TRBD1 or TRBD2 (6 bases each). The V gene's germline CDR1 is SGHDT and CDR2 YYEEEE. V lost 4 bases and J lost 5, with 14 bases in between. This CDR3 spans 14 amino acids. CDR3 protein: CASSVDYREDTQYF. CDR3 DNA sequence: TGTGCCAGCAGCGTGGACTACAGGGAAGATACGCAGTATTTT.

The V call is TRBV21-1, the J call TRBJ2-6; TRBD1, the D gene given by the table, was not confirmed from the DNA. TRBV21-1 is classified as a pseudogene. The CDR3 extends over 20 amino acids. This CDR3 is CASSPLRRGQGADGANVLTF. Here the CDR3 DNA reads TGTGCCAGCAGCCCTCTAAGGCGAGGACAGGGGGCTGATGGGGCCAACGTCCTGACTTTC.

The rearrangement uses TRBV6-6 and TRBJ1-5; the D gene is possibly TRBD1 (6 bases). This CDR3 is 15 amino acids long. V dropped 2 bases and J dropped 7 bases, with 15 bases sitting between them. The V gene's germline CDR1 is MNHNY and CDR2 SVGAGI (reference sequence). The CDR3 reads CASSYPDRTGQPQHF. The CDR3 nucleotides read TGTGCCAGCAGTTACCCTGACAGGACGGGCCAGCCCCAGCATTTT.

The genes are TRBV29-1 and TRBJ2-7; 9 bases are a match to TRBD1. Germline lookup yields CDR1 SQVTM and CDR2 ANQGSEA. This CDR3 is built from 12 residues. The CDR3, as DNA: TGCAGTCCGGGACAGGGATCCTACGAGCAGTACTTC. Translation: CSPGQGSYEQYF.

The rearrangement joins TRBV13 to TRBJ1-1, with D possibly being TRBD1 (6 bases). CDR3 size: 15 residues. V dropped 0 bases and J dropped 5 bases, with 13 bases sitting between them. Germline assignment: CDR1 PRHDT and CDR2 FYEKMQ (reference sequence). Here the CDR3 reads CASSLGRGRGTEAFF. The CDR3 DNA reads TGTGCCAGCAGCTTAGGCCGAGGGAGGGGGACTGAAGCTTTCTTT.

This chain joins TRBV4-3 and TRBJ2-3; 8 bases are a match to TRBD1. The CDR3 spans 15 residues. The germline CDR1 and CDR2 sequences are LGHNA and YSLEER. V was pared by 4 bases and J by 7 bases, with 10 bases of the junction left unmatched. The CDR3 sequence is CASSLTYDRGHTQYF. For the CDR3, the DNA is TGCGCCAGCAGCCTAACCTACGACAGGGGACATACGCAGTATTTT.

The chain carries TRBV28 and TRBJ1-5; possible D gene TRBD1, 6 bases. The CDR3 spans 15 residues. V was trimmed by 7 bases and J by 8 bases, leaving 21 bases between them. CDR1 and CDR2 from the germline V gene are MDHEN and SYDVKM. CDR3 nucleotide sequence: TGTGCCAGCAACCCGGACCGGGACAAAGCTGAGCCCCAGCATTTT. This encodes CASNPDRDKAEPQHF.

The gene calls are TRBV29-1 and TRBJ1-1, with a weak D call TRBD1 (5 bases). Trimming took off 7 bases at V and 6 bases at J, with 18 bases between the two ends. The germline gives CDR1 SQVTM, CDR2 ANQGSEA. This CDR3 region has 13 residues. The CDR3 protein is CSAGRGGSAEAFF. The CDR3 DNA reads TGCAGCGCTGGTAGGGGCGGGAGCGCTGAAGCTTTCTTT.

This clone appeared a single time. The chain carries TRBV18 and TRBJ2-3; 7 nucleotides match TRBD1. CDR1 and CDR2 (germline): KGHSH, LQKENI. The V and J ends lost 1 base and 5 bases, in that order; junction bases with no gene match: 0. This CDR3 contains 13 residues. The CDR3 DNA sequence: TGTGCCAGCTCACCACGACAGGGAGATACGCAGTATTTT. Translating gives CASSPRQGDTQYF.

J is TRBJ1-3 and V is TRBV28, with 7 bases matching TRBD1. Germline V gene lookup returns CDR1 MDHEN and CDR2 SYDVKM. V shed 1 base, J shed 8 bases, and the junction held 5 bases outside the gene matches. This CDR3 has 14 amino acids. The CDR3 reads CASSLLGGGHTIYF. CDR3 bases: TGTGCCAGCAGTTTATTAGGGGGCGGACACACCATATATTTT.

The chain joins TRBV7-2 to TRBJ2-7; 7 nucleotides align to TRBD1. Germline lookup yields CDR1 SGHTA and CDR2 FQGNSA. After removal of 5 bases from V and 0 bases from J, the junction contained 4 bases not matched to a gene. The CDR3 sequence is 14 residues long. DNA for the CDR3: TGTGCCAGCAGCCCGGGACAGCTCTCCTACGAGCAGTACTTC. Its protein is CASSPGQLSYEQYF.

The gene calls are TRBV4-2 and TRBJ2-1; 9 bases line up with TRBD2. The CDR3 is made up of 19 amino acids. The germline V gene has CDR1 LGHNA and CDR2 YNFKEQ. V dropped 4 bases and J dropped 7; count of bases not matched to a gene: 20. The CDR3 protein is CASSLPSAGGKGERNEQFF. The CDR3 DNA sequence: TGTGCCAGCAGCCTACCTTCGGCGGGAGGGAAGGGAGAAAGGAATGAGCAGTTCTTC.

This clone appeared a few times. This chain links TRBV29-1 with TRBJ1-1; D is unclear. V lost 5 bases to trimming and J lost 3 bases, with 22 bases between them. The CDR3 is made up of 16 amino acids. CDR1 and CDR2 from the germline V gene are SQVTM and ANQGSEA. CDR3 in DNA: TGCAGCGTTCGGGGAGAAAGTCGGGGTGCGGACACTGAAGCTTTCTTT. Its translation: CSVRGESRGADTEAFF.

The genes are TRBV10-3 and TRBJ1-5; D is unclear. CDR1 is ENHRY, CDR2 SYGVKD, per germline. V lost 8 bases and J 6 bases, leaving 14 bases between the germline ends. The CDR3 sequence is 13 residues long. CDR3 nucleotide sequence: TGTGCCATCGGCCGAGAGGAGCGTCAGCCCCAGCATTTT. Its protein is CAIGREERQPQHF.

This chain joins TRBV5-4 and TRBJ2-1; TRBD2 matches at 14 bases. CDR1 and CDR2 from the germline V gene are SGHNT and YYREEE (reference sequence). V dropped 0 bases and J dropped 4; count of bases not matched to a gene: 0. The CDR3 has 16 residues. The CDR3 reads CASSLGTSGGYNEQFF. CDR3 coding DNA: TGTGCCAGCAGCTTGGGGACTAGCGGGGGGTACAATGAGCAGTTCTTC.

The chain employs TRBV7-9 and TRBJ2-2; 10 bases map to TRBD1. Unmatched junction bases numbered 5, after V lost 6 bases and J lost 1 base. This CDR3 is 16 amino acids long. Germline loops: CDR1 SEHNR, CDR2 FQNEAQ (reference sequence). The CDR3 here is CASSWGQGLNTGELFF. The CDR3, as DNA: TGTGCCAGCAGTTGGGGACAGGGGTTGAACACCGGGGAGCTGTTTTTT.

V usage is TRBV5-4 and J usage is TRBJ2-1; 14 nucleotides match TRBD2. The germline V gene has CDR1 SGHNT and CDR2 YYREEE (reference sequence). V dropped 4 bases and J dropped 8; count of bases not matched to a gene: 8. This CDR3 has 16 amino acids. The CDR3 region is CASSPPGLAGEHEQFF. The CDR3 DNA reads TGTGCCAGCAGCCCTCCGGGACTAGCGGGAGAGCATGAGCAGTTCTTC.

The chain uses TRBV19 and TRBJ2-1, with D tentatively TRBD2 (6 bases). The length of the CDR3 is 14 residues. V lost 5 bases and J lost 8, with 16 bases in between. In germline, CDR1 is LNHDA, CDR2 SQIVND (reference sequence). CDR3 coding DNA: TGTGCCAGTAGTCCTTTCGGAGGCGGGGATGAGCAGTTCTTC. Protein sequence: CASSPFGGGDEQFF.

V and J are TRBV27 and TRBJ2-1, with D uncertain. V gave up 6 bases and J gave up 4 bases, with 13 bases separating them. Germline loops: CDR1 MNHEY, CDR2 SMNVEV (reference sequence). This CDR3 spans 14 amino acids. The CDR3 reads CASSQRTLYNEQFF. CDR3 DNA sequence: TGTGCCAGCAGCCAACGCACGCTATACAATGAGCAGTTCTTC.